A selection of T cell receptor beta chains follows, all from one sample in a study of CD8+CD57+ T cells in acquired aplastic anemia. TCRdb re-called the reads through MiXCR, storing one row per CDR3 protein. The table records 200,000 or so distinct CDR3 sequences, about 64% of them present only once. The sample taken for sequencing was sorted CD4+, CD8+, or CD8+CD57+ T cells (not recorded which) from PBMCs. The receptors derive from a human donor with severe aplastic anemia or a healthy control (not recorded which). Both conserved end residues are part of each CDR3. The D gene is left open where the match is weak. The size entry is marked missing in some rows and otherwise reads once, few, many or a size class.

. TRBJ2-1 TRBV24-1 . TGTGCCACCAGTGATTTGGCGTTGGGGCGAGGTGAGCAGTTCTTC CATSDLALGRGEQFF
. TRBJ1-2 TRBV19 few TGTGCCAGTAGTGTGTACAGCGATCCCCTCTATGGCTACACCTTC CASSVYSDPLYGYTF
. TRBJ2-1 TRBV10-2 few TGCGCCACCAATACACAGGGTCTCCACAATGAGCAGTTCTTC CATNTQGLHNEQFF
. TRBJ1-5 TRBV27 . TGTGCCAGCAGTCCTGGTACGTATCAGCCCCAGCATTTT CASSPGTYQPQHF
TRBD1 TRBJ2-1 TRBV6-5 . TGTGCCAGCGCTCAGGTCAAGACAGGGTTGAGCAATGAGCAGTTCTTC CASAQVKTGLSNEQFF
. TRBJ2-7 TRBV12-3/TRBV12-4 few TGTGCCAGCAGTTTCGAGCGTGGTGGGGCCAGCTACGAGCAGTACTTC CASSFERGGASYEQYF
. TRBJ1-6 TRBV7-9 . TGTGCCAGCAGCTTCCCGATGACAGAAAATAATTCACCCCTCCACTTT CASSFPMTENNSPLHF
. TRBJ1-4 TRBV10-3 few TGTGCCATCAGTGAAAGGGCAAATGAAAAACTGTTTTTT CAISERANEKLFF
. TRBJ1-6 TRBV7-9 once TGTGCCAGCAGCTTAGGGCGGGGGGATGATTCACCCCTCCACTTT CASSLGRGDDSPLHF
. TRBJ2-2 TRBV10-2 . TGCGCCAGCAGTGAGGGAGGGGGACAGAGCGGGGAGCTGTTTTTT CASSEGGGQSGELFF
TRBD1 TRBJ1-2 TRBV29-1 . TGCAGCGCCGGGGACAGGGGAGGAGTCTATGGCTACACCTTC CSAGDRGGVYGYTF
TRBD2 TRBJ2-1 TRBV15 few TGTGCCACCAGCAGAGATCGGCTAGCGGGCAATGAGCAGTTCTTC CATSRDRLAGNEQFF
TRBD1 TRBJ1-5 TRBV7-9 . TGTGCCAGCAGCTCAACGGAAGACAGGGATCAGCCCCAGCATTTT CASSSTEDRDQPQHF
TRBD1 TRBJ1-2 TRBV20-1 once TGCAGTGCTAGAGTTGGGCCGATGACAGGGGGCTATGGCTACACCTTC CSARVGPMTGGYGYTF
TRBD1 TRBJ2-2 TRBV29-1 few TGCAGCGCCGAGGGACAGGGACCCACCGGGGAGCTGTTTTTT CSAEGQGPTGELFF
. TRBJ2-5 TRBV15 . TGTGCCACCAGCAGAGAGGGGGGCGGAGGGGGTTCCGAGACCCAGTACTTC CATSREGGGGGSETQYF
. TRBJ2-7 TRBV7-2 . TGTGCCAGCAGTTCCGGGACCGGGGGCCAGCCCCAGCAGTACTTC CASSSGTGGQPQQYF
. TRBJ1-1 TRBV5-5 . TGTGCCAGCGGACCGACAGACTACACTGAAGCTTTCTTT CASGPTDYTEAFF
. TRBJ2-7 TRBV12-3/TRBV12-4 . TGTGCCAGCAGTTTCAATCCGGGGGTGGAGCAGTACTTC CASSFNPGVEQYF
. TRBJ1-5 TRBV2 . TGTGCCAGCAGCCTCGGACAGTCCTCTAATCAGCCCCAGCATTTT CASSLGQSSNQPQHF
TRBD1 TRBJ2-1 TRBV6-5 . TGTGCCTGTAGACAGGGGTCCGGTGAGCAGTTCTTC CACRQGSGEQFF
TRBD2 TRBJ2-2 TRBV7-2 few TGTGCCAGCAATAATGGGGGGGACACCGGGGAGCTGTTTTTT CASNNGGDTGELFF
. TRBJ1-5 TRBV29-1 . TGCAGCGTTGTGGAACAGCTCAATCAGCCCCAGCATTTT CSVVEQLNQPQHF
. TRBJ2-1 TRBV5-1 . TGCGCCAGCAGCTTGGGCATCTTGAGCGAGGAAGACAATGAGCAGTTCTTC CASSLGILSEEDNEQFF
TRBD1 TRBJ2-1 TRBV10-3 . TGTGCCATCAGAACCGGGACAGTTTACAATGAGCAGTTCTTC CAIRTGTVYNEQFF
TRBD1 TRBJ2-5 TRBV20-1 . TGCAGTGCGTGGGACAGGGAGACCCAGTACTTC CSAWDRETQYF
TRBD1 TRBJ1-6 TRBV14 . TGTGCCAGCAGCCAAGACGTTGGACAGGGCGAAGAAGATAATTCACCCCTCCACTTT CASSQDVGQGEEDNSPLHF
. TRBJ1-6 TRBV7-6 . TGTACCAGCAGCACCTATAATTCACCCCTACACTTT CTSSTYNSPLHF
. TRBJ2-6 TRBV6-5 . TGTGCCAGCAGTCAGGGGGGGACAGGGGCCAACGTCCTGACTTTC CASSQGGTGANVLTF
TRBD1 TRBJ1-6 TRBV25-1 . TGTGCCAGCGCTGGGACAGGGAATTCACCCCTCCACTTT CASAGTGNSPLHF
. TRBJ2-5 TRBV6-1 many TGTGCCAGCAGTGAACTTGGGGTCCTGAAGGAGACCCAGTACTTC CASSELGVLKETQYF
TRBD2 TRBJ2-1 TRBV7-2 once TGTGCCAGCAGCTCGACGGGAGGCCGTGGCAATGAGCAGTTCTTC CASSSTGGRGNEQFF
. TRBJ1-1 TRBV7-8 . TGTGCCAGCAGCCAAAGAGGGGGGGCTTTCTTT CASSQRGGAFF
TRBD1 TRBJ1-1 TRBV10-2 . TGCGCCAGCAGTGAGCCGGGACAGGGTGACACTGAAGCTTTCTTT CASSEPGQGDTEAFF
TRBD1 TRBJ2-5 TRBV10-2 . TGCGCCAGCAGGCCCGGGACAGGACATGTTTTGTCAAAGACCCAGCACTTC CASRPGTGHVLSKTQHF
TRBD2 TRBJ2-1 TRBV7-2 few TGTGCCAGCAGCTTAGCGCTGACTAGCGGGAGGAATGAGCAGTTCTTC CASSLALTSGRNEQFF
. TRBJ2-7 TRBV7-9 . TGTGCCAGCAGCTCGGACGCAGGATGGTCCCCCCACGAGCAGTACTTC CASSSDAGWSPHEQYF
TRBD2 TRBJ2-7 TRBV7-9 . TGTGCCAGCAGCCCCGGGACTACCACTCTCTCCTACGAGCAGTACTTC CASSPGTTTLSYEQYF
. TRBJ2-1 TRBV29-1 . TGCAGCGTCCCCACTCAGGGAAGAAGTTACAATGAGCAGTTCTTC CSVPTQGRSYNEQFF
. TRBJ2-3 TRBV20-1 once TGCAGTGCCACGATGGGGGCCCACACAGATACGCAGTATTTT CSATMGAHTDTQYF
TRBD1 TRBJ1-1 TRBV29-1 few TGCAGCGTTGAGACAGGGAACACTGAGGCTTTCTTT CSVETGNTEAFF
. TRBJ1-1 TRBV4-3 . TGCGCCAGCAGCCATCGTGGGGTGGGGAACACTGAAGCTTTCTTT CASSHRGVGNTEAFF
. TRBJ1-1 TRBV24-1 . TGTGCCACCAGTGATCCCTCGATTCCTGAAGCTTTCTTT CATSDPSIPEAFF
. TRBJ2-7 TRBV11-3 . TGTGCCAGCAGCTTAGATCCCCTAGCAGGGGGGGAGCAGTACTTC CASSLDPLAGGEQYF
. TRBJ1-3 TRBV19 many TGTGCCAGTAGTAACCCGGGAAACACCATATATTTT CASSNPGNTIYF
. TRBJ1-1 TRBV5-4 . TGTGCCAGCAGAATTGACAGGAACACTGAAGCTTTCTTT CASRIDRNTEAFF
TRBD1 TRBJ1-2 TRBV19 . TGTGCCAGTAGTATGGACAGGGGGTCTAACTATGGCTACACCTTC CASSMDRGSNYGYTF
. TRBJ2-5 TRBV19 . TGTGCCAGTAGTATCCGGGTACTCAGGCAAGAGACCCAGTACTTC CASSIRVLRQETQYF
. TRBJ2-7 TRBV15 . TGTGCCACCAGCAGAACCGGGACACTCGTCTACGAGCAGTACTTC CATSRTGTLVYEQYF
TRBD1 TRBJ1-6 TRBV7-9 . TGTGCCAGCAGCTATTATCGGGGGACAGCGTATTCACCCCTCCACTTT CASSYYRGTAYSPLHF
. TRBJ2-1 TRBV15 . TGTGCCACCAGCAGTACCTCAGGCAGGGCTTACAATGAGCAGTTCTTC CATSSTSGRAYNEQFF
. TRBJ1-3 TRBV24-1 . TGTGCCACCAGTGATTCCGAAGGGACAACTGGAAACACCATATATTTT CATSDSEGTTGNTIYF
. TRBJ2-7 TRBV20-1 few TGCAGTGCTCCGCACTGGTACGAGCAGTACTTC CSAPHWYEQYF
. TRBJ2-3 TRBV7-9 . TGTGCTAGCAGCGCCGTAGGGAGCACAGATACGCAGTATTTT CASSAVGSTDTQYF
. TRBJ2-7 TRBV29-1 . TGCAGTGCTAGCCGGGCAGGGAACGAGCAGTACTTC CSASRAGNEQYF
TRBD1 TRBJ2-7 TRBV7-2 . TGTGCCAGCAGCTTCCGGGACAGGGTCTCCTACGAGCAGTACTTC CASSFRDRVSYEQYF
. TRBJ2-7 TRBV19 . TGTGCCAGTAGTATCTCCCAGCAGGTAGCCTACGAGCAGTACTTC CASSISQQVAYEQYF
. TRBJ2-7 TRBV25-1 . TGTGCCAGCAGTAAACAGGGCGAGCAGTACTTC CASSKQGEQYF
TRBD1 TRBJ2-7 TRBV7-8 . TGTGCCAGCAGCCCGGAGGGACGCCGGGACAGGTCTCACGAGCAGTACTTC CASSPEGRRDRSHEQYF
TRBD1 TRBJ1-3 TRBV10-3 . TGTGCCATCACCCCTTCTTTCGGACAGGGTGGAAACACCATATATTTT CAITPSFGQGGNTIYF